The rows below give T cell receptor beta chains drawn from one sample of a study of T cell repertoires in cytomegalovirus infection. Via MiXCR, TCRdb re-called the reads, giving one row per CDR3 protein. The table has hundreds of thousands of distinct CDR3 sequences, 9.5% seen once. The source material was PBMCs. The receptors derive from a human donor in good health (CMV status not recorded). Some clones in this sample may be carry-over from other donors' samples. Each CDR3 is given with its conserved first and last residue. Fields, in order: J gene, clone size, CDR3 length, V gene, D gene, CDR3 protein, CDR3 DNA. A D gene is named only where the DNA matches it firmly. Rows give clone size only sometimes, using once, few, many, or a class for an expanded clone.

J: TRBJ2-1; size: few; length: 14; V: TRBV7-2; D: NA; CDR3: CASSFETTRRWPFF; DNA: TGTGCCAGCAGCTTCGAAACGACCCGACGATGGCCCTTCTTC
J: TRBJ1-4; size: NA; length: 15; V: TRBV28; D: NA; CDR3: CASSSGRVLNEKLFF; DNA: TGTGCCAGCAGTTCGGGCCGAGTACTAAATGAAAAACTGTTTTTT
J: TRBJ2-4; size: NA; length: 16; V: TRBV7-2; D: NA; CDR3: CASSLVGRGAKNIQYF; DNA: TGTGCCAGCAGCTTAGTTGGCAGGGGAGCCAAAAACATTCAGTACTTC
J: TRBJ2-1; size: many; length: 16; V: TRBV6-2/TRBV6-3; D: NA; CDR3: CASSYSRALPYNEQFF; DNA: TGTGCCAGCAGTTACTCGAGGGCTTTGCCCTACAATGAGCAGTTCTTC
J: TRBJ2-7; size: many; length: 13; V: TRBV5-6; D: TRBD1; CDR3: CARGTGCFYEQYF; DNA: TGTGCCAGGGGGACAGGGTGTTTCTACGAGCAGTACTTC
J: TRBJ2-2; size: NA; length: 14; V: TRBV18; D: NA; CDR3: CASSGLEFTGELFF; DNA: TGTGCCAGCTCAGGCCTCGAATTCACCGGGGAGCTGTTTTTT
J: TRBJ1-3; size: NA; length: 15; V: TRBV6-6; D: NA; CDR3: CASSSTGILGNTIYF; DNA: TGTGCCAGCAGTTCCACAGGGATCCTTGGAAACACCATATATTTT
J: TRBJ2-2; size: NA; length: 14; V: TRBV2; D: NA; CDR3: CASSERGRAGELFF; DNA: TGTGCCAGCAGTGAACGGGGGCGGGCCGGGGAGCTGTTTTTT
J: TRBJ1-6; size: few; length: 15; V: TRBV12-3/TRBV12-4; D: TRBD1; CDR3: CASSPQGRGQSPLHF; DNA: TGTGCCAGCAGCCCCCAGGGCAGGGGGCAATCACCCCTCCACTTT
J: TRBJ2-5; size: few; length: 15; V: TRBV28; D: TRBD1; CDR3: CASSHQRTGGETQYF; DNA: TGTGCCAGCAGTCACCAACGGACAGGGGGTGAGACCCAGTACTTC
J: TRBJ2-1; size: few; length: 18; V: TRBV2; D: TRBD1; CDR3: CASSEHIMGTGVGNEQFF; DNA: TGTGCCAGCAGTGAACATATAATGGGGACAGGGGTGGGCAATGAGCAGTTCTTC
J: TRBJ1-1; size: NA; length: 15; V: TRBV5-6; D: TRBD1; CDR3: CASSFWDRANTEAFF; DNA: TGTGCCAGCAGCTTTTGGGACAGGGCTAACACTGAAGCTTTCTTT
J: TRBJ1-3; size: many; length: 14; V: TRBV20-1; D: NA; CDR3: CSAPTDYSGNTIYF; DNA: TGCAGTGCCCCTACTGATTACTCTGGAAACACCATATATTTT
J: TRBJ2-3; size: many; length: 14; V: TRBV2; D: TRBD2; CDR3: CASSVTGDYATQYF; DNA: TGTGCCAGCAGTGTGACTGGGGACTATGCTACGCAGTATTTT